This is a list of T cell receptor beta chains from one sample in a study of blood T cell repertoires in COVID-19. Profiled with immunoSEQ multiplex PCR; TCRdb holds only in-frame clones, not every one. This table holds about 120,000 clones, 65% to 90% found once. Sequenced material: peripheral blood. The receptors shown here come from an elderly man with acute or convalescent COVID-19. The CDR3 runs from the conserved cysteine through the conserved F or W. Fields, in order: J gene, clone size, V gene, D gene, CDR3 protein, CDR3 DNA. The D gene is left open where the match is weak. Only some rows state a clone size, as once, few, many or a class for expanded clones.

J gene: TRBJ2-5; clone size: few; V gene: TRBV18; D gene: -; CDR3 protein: CASSPGRGRTQYF; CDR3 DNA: TGTGCCAGCTCACCAGGGCGGGGACGGACCCAGTACTTC
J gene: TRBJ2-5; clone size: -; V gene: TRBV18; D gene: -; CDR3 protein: CASSPGAQETQYF; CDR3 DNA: TGTGCCAGCTCACCGGGAGCTCAAGAGACCCAGTACTTC
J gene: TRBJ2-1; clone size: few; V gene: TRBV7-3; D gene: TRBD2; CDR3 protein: CASSPGLANNEQFF; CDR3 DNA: TGTGCCAGCAGCCCTGGACTAGCGAACAATGAGCAGTTCTTC
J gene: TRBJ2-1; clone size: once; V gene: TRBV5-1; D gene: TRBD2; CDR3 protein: CASSFASGSTNEQFF; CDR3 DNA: TGCGCCAGCAGCTTCGCTAGCGGGAGTACCAATGAGCAGTTCTTC
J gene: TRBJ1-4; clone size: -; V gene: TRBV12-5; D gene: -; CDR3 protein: CASGLVRGAAGATNEKLFF; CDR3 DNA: TGTGCTAGTGGTTTGGTACGGGGCGCGGCGGGGGCAACTAATGAAAAACTGTTTTTT
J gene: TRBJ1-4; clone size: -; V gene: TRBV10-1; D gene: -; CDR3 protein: CASSDGKLGSGEKLFF; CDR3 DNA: TGCGCCAGCAGTGACGGAAAACTGGGGAGTGGAGAAAAACTGTTTTTT
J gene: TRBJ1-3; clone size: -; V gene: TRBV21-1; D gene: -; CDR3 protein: CASSTTRQGREPTINSGNTIYF; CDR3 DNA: TGTGCCAGCAGCACGACCCGACAGGGGAGGGAACCTACGATTAACTCTGGAAACACCATATATTTT
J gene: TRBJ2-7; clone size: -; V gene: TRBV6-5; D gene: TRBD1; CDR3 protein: CASTGTGGYEQYF; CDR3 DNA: TGTGCCAGTACCGGGACAGGAGGCTACGAGCAGTACTTC
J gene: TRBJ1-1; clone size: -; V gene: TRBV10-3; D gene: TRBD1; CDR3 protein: CAISDPSRTGGNTEAFF; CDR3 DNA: TGTGCCATCAGTGACCCCTCAAGGACAGGGGGGAACACTGAAGCTTTCTTT
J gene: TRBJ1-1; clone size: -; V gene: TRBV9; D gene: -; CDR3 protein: CASSPTVVGGTEAFF; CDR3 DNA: TGTGCCAGCAGCCCCACCGTTGTCGGGGGCACTGAAGCTTTCTTT
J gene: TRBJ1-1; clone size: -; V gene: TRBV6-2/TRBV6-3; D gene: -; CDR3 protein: CASSKQGGYTEAFF; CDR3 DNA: TGTGCCAGCAGTAAGCAGGGTGGGTACACTGAAGCTTTCTTT
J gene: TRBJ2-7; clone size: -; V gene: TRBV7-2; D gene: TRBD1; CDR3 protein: CASSPRQGDFSYEQYF; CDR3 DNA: TGTGCCAGCAGCCCTCGACAGGGAGATTTCTCCTACGAGCAGTACTTC
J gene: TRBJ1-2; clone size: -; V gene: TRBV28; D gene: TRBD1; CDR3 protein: CASSLGTGGFGYTF; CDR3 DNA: TGTGCCAGCAGTTTAGGGACAGGGGGGTTCGGCTACACCTTC
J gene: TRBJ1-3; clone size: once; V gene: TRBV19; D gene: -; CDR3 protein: CASSIPSSSGNTIYF; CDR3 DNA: TGTGCCAGTAGTATCCCATCCAGCTCTGGAAACACCATATATTTT
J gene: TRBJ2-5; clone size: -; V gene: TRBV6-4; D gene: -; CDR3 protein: CASSVSNQETQYF; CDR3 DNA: TGTGCCAGCAGTGTGAGCAACCAAGAGACCCAGTACTTC
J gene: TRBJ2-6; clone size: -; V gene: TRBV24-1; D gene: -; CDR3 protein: CATSGPDAGANVLTF; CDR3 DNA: TGTGCCACCAGTGGGCCCGATGCTGGGGCCAACGTCCTGACTTTC
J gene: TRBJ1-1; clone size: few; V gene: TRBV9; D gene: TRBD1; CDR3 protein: CASSAETGNEAFF; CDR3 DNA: TGTGCCAGCAGCGCAGAGACAGGGAATGAAGCTTTCTTT
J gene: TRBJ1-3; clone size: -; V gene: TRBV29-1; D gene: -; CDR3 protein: CSVTETGTEATIYF; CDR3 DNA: TGCAGCGTTACCGAGACAGGCACGGAAGCCACCATATATTTT
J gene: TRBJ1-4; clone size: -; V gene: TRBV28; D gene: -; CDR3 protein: CASSLLEQGYGKLFF; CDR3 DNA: TGTGCCAGCAGTTTATTGGAACAGGGATATGGTAAACTGTTTTTT
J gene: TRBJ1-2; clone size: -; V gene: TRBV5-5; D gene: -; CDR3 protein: CASSRTDSTYGYTF; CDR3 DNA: TGTGCCAGCAGCCGGACAGACTCTACCTATGGCTACACCTTC
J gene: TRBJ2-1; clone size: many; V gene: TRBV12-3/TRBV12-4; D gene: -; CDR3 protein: CATKGPYNEQFF; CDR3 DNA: TGTGCCACCAAGGGGCCTTACAATGAGCAGTTCTTC
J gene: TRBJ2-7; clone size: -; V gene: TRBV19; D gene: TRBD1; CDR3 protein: CASSKGTGVPYEQYF; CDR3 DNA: TGTGCCAGTAGTAAAGGGACAGGAGTTCCCTACGAGCAGTACTTC
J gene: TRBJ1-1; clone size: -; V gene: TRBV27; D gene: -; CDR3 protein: CASSLSKVTGTEAFF; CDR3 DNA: TGTGCCAGCAGTTTATCGAAGGTAACGGGCACTGAAGCTTTCTTT
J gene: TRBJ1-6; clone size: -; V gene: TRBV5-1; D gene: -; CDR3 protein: CASAAPGGNSPLHF; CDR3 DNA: TGCGCCAGCGCCGCCCCGGGGGGTAACTCACCCCTCCACTTT
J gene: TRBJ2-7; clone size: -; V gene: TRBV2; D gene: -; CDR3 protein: CASSGWRRPYEQYF; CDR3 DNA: TGTGCCAGCAGTGGGTGGAGGAGGCCCTACGAGCAGTACTTC
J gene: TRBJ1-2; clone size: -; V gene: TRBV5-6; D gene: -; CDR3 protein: CASSLGGQNYGYTF; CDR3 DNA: TGTGCCAGCAGCTTGGGAGGGCAGAACTATGGCTACACCTTC